The rows below give T cell receptor beta chains drawn from one sample of a study of identical twins. Each CDR3 protein gets one entry after TCRdb re-called the 5' RACE reads with MiXCR. The table includes hundreds of thousands of distinct CDR3 sequences, 18% detected once. A further study also used this sample, focusing on T cells expressing NK-cell markers.

The source material was PBMCs. The source is a woman aged 18 to 35 in good health. Both conserved end residues are part of each CDR3. A D gene is named only where the DNA matches it firmly. The size entry is marked missing in some rows and otherwise reads once, few, many or a size class.

d_gene: NA; abundance: few; v_gene: TRBV5-1; j_gene: TRBJ2-7; CDR3aa: CASSSAAGTTVNEQYF; CDR3nt: TGCGCCAGCAGCTCAGCCGCCGGGACCACGGTCAACGAGCAGTACTTC
d_gene: NA; abundance: NA; v_gene: TRBV10-3; j_gene: TRBJ1-2; CDR3aa: CAISEGESLTF; CDR3nt: TGTGCCATCAGTGAGGGGGAGTCTCTCACCTTC
d_gene: NA; abundance: many; v_gene: TRBV6-6; j_gene: TRBJ2-2; CDR3aa: CAAFGDPGELFF; CDR3nt: TGTGCCGCATTCGGAGATCCCGGGGAGCTGTTTTTT
d_gene: NA; abundance: few; v_gene: TRBV12-3/TRBV12-4; j_gene: TRBJ2-7; CDR3aa: CASNRAGFGHEQYF; CDR3nt: TGTGCCAGCAACAGAGCAGGGTTCGGCCACGAGCAGTACTTC
d_gene: NA; abundance: NA; v_gene: TRBV6-2/TRBV6-3; j_gene: TRBJ2-2; CDR3aa: CATLDRHTGELFF; CDR3nt: TGTGCCACCCTGGACAGACACACCGGGGAGCTGTTTTTT
d_gene: TRBD2; abundance: few; v_gene: TRBV15; j_gene: TRBJ2-1; CDR3aa: CATSGTSGGAHNEQFF; CDR3nt: TGTGCCACCAGCGGAACTAGCGGGGGGGCTCACAATGAGCAGTTCTTC
d_gene: NA; abundance: NA; v_gene: TRBV20-1; j_gene: TRBJ2-1; CDR3aa: CSAPDSEPRGQFF; CDR3nt: TGCAGTGCCCCGGACTCGGAGCCTCGGGGGCAGTTCTTC
d_gene: NA; abundance: many; v_gene: TRBV10-3; j_gene: TRBJ2-1; CDR3aa: CAISESRRGGGRHEQFF; CDR3nt: TGTGCCATCAGTGAGTCGAGAAGGGGAGGGGGAAGGCACGAGCAGTTCTTC
d_gene: TRBD1; abundance: many; v_gene: TRBV12-3/TRBV12-4; j_gene: TRBJ1-4; CDR3aa: CASSLRTGAEKLFF; CDR3nt: TGTGCCAGCAGTCTAAGGACAGGGGCGGAAAAACTGTTTTTT
d_gene: NA; abundance: NA; v_gene: TRBV6-5; j_gene: TRBJ1-2; CDR3aa: CASSYGADYGYTF; CDR3nt: TGTGCCAGCAGTTACGGGGCCGACTATGGCTACACCTTC
d_gene: NA; abundance: NA; v_gene: TRBV20-1; j_gene: TRBJ2-1; CDR3aa: CSAKNRDLQFF; CDR3nt: TGCAGTGCCAAGAATAGGGATCTCCAGTTCTTC
d_gene: NA; abundance: few; v_gene: TRBV21-1; j_gene: TRBJ2-2; CDR3aa: CASSKVDPTGPGELFF; CDR3nt: TGTGCCAGCAGCAAAGTGGATCCCACGGGGCCCGGGGAGCTGTTTTTT
d_gene: NA; abundance: few; v_gene: TRBV12-3/TRBV12-4; j_gene: TRBJ2-1; CDR3aa: CASTLGSGTYGEQFF; CDR3nt: TGTGCCAGCACCTTGGGGTCCGGTACTTACGGTGAGCAGTTCTTC
d_gene: NA; abundance: NA; v_gene: TRBV3-1; j_gene: TRBJ1-2; CDR3aa: CASSQARNYGYTF; CDR3nt: TGTGCCAGCAGCCAAGCAAGGAACTATGGCTACACCTTC
d_gene: TRBD2; abundance: NA; v_gene: TRBV12-3/TRBV12-4; j_gene: TRBJ2-5; CDR3aa: CASSEEGTSAETQYF; CDR3nt: TGTGCCAGCAGCGAAGAAGGGACTAGCGCAGAGACCCAGTACTTC
d_gene: TRBD1; abundance: many; v_gene: TRBV7-9; j_gene: TRBJ2-3; CDR3aa: CASTGQGGTDTQYF; CDR3nt: TGTGCCAGCACAGGACAGGGGGGCACAGATACGCAGTATTTT
d_gene: NA; abundance: NA; v_gene: TRBV29-1; j_gene: TRBJ1-3; CDR3aa: CSVGLSSGNTIYF; CDR3nt: TGCAGCGTTGGATTATCGTCTGGAAACACCATATATTTT
d_gene: NA; abundance: many; v_gene: TRBV5-1; j_gene: TRBJ2-1; CDR3aa: CASGRDLYNEQFF; CDR3nt: TGCGCCAGCGGTAGAGACCTCTACAATGAGCAGTTCTTC
d_gene: TRBD2; abundance: few; v_gene: TRBV6-5; j_gene: TRBJ2-3; CDR3aa: CASSFRGGPGDTQYF; CDR3nt: TGTGCCAGCAGTTTCCGGGGGGGGCCAGGGGATACGCAGTATTTT
d_gene: TRBD1; abundance: few; v_gene: TRBV7-2; j_gene: TRBJ2-7; CDR3aa: CASSSTGGADYEQYF; CDR3nt: TGTGCCAGCAGTTCTACAGGGGGCGCAGACTACGAGCAGTACTTC
d_gene: NA; abundance: few; v_gene: TRBV25-1; j_gene: TRBJ2-1; CDR3aa: CASSDREVYNEQFF; CDR3nt: TGTGCCAGCAGTGACAGGGAGGTTTACAATGAGCAGTTCTTC
d_gene: TRBD2; abundance: NA; v_gene: TRBV20-1; j_gene: TRBJ2-2; CDR3aa: CSARPAGTSRELFF; CDR3nt: TGCAGTGCTAGACCCGCCGGGACTAGCCGGGAGCTGTTTTTT
d_gene: NA; abundance: NA; v_gene: TRBV5-5; j_gene: TRBJ2-7; CDR3aa: CASRVLGSSYELYF; CDR3nt: TGTGCCAGCAGGGTTCTCGGGTCTTCCTACGAGCTGTACTTC
d_gene: TRBD2; abundance: NA; v_gene: TRBV20-1; j_gene: TRBJ2-1; CDR3aa: CSAVTSGVYNEQFF; CDR3nt: TGCAGTGCTGTCACTAGCGGAGTTTACAATGAGCAGTTCTTC
d_gene: TRBD2; abundance: NA; v_gene: TRBV4-3; j_gene: TRBJ2-1; CDR3aa: CASSQVLVTLAGGVDEQFF; CDR3nt: TGCGCCAGCAGCCAAGTGCTTGTTACACTAGCGGGAGGGGTCGATGAGCAGTTCTTC
d_gene: TRBD2; abundance: few; v_gene: TRBV3-1; j_gene: TRBJ2-7; CDR3aa: CASSLPGLAYEQYF; CDR3nt: TGTGCCAGCAGCCTTCCGGGACTAGCCTACGAGCAGTACTTC
d_gene: NA; abundance: few; v_gene: TRBV3-1; j_gene: TRBJ2-1; CDR3aa: CASSLSVGPDTNEQFF; CDR3nt: TGTGCCAGCAGCCTCTCCGTGGGACCAGACACCAATGAGCAGTTCTTC
d_gene: TRBD2; abundance: NA; v_gene: TRBV11-1; j_gene: TRBJ2-1; CDR3aa: CASSHRQGTSGRANEQFF; CDR3nt: TGTGCCAGCAGCCACCGACAGGGGACTAGCGGGAGGGCTAATGAGCAGTTCTTC
d_gene: NA; abundance: few; v_gene: TRBV11-2; j_gene: TRBJ1-2; CDR3aa: CASSRSGVRYGYTF; CDR3nt: TGTGCCAGCAGCCGCTCTGGTGTTAGATATGGCTACACCTTC
d_gene: NA; abundance: NA; v_gene: TRBV6-2/TRBV6-3; j_gene: TRBJ1-1; CDR3aa: CASSYTRVRAFF; CDR3nt: TGTGCCAGCAGTTACACCAGGGTTCGGGCTTTCTTT
d_gene: TRBD1; abundance: few; v_gene: TRBV6-1; j_gene: TRBJ2-7; CDR3aa: CASKRTGASSSYEQYF; CDR3nt: TGTGCCAGCAAGAGGACAGGGGCGTCCAGCTCCTACGAGCAGTACTTC
d_gene: NA; abundance: few; v_gene: TRBV9; j_gene: TRBJ1-5; CDR3aa: CASSEGGNLPQHF; CDR3nt: TGTGCCAGCAGCGAAGGGGGGAATCTTCCCCAGCATTTT
d_gene: NA; abundance: few; v_gene: TRBV12-3/TRBV12-4; j_gene: TRBJ2-4; CDR3aa: CASSRRQADIQYF; CDR3nt: TGTGCCAGCAGCCGGCGACAGGCGGACATTCAGTACTTC
d_gene: TRBD2; abundance: few; v_gene: TRBV6-2/TRBV6-3; j_gene: TRBJ2-1; CDR3aa: CASSYGTSGEQFF; CDR3nt: TGTGCCAGCAGTTATGGGACTAGCGGGGAGCAGTTCTTC
d_gene: NA; abundance: many; v_gene: TRBV7-3; j_gene: TRBJ2-1; CDR3aa: CASSLSGGVGGEQFF; CDR3nt: TGTGCCAGCAGCTTATCGGGGGGCGTCGGGGGTGAGCAGTTCTTC
d_gene: NA; abundance: few; v_gene: TRBV12-3/TRBV12-4; j_gene: TRBJ2-7; CDR3aa: CASRGQGLSEQYF; CDR3nt: TGTGCCAGCAGGGGGCAGGGATTGTCCGAGCAGTACTTC
d_gene: NA; abundance: many; v_gene: TRBV12-3/TRBV12-4; j_gene: TRBJ2-5; CDR3aa: CASSLAPETQYF; CDR3nt: TGTGCCAGCAGTTTAGCCCCAGAGACCCAGTACTTC
d_gene: NA; abundance: few; v_gene: TRBV12-3/TRBV12-4; j_gene: TRBJ2-7; CDR3aa: CASSFHSFSYEQYF; CDR3nt: TGTGCCAGCAGTTTCCACAGTTTTTCCTACGAGCAGTACTTC
d_gene: NA; abundance: few; v_gene: TRBV7-3; j_gene: TRBJ2-7; CDR3aa: CASSSTGSGEQYF; CDR3nt: TGTGCCAGCAGCTCTACAGGGTCCGGCGAGCAGTACTTC
d_gene: NA; abundance: NA; v_gene: TRBV6-2/TRBV6-3; j_gene: TRBJ2-7; CDR3aa: CAISGRGSEQYF; CDR3nt: TGTGCCATTTCGGGGCGCGGGTCCGAGCAGTACTTC
d_gene: TRBD2; abundance: NA; v_gene: TRBV20-1; j_gene: TRBJ2-5; CDR3aa: CSARVLAGTQYF; CDR3nt: TGCAGTGCTAGAGTCCTAGCGGGGACCCAGTACTTC
d_gene: NA; abundance: NA; v_gene: TRBV20-1; j_gene: TRBJ2-4; CDR3aa: CSAGPTKNIQYF; CDR3nt: TGCAGTGCTGGCCCGACCAAAAACATTCAGTACTTC
d_gene: TRBD1; abundance: NA; v_gene: TRBV12-3/TRBV12-4; j_gene: TRBJ2-2; CDR3aa: CASRYRGSAGELFF; CDR3nt: TGTGCCAGCAGGTACAGGGGTTCGGCCGGGGAGCTGTTTTTT
d_gene: NA; abundance: few; v_gene: TRBV12-3/TRBV12-4; j_gene: TRBJ2-1; CDR3aa: CASIPSSYNEQFF; CDR3nt: TGTGCCAGCATTCCGAGCTCCTACAATGAGCAGTTCTTC
d_gene: NA; abundance: NA; v_gene: TRBV11-2; j_gene: TRBJ2-2; CDR3aa: CASSLRTGGGTSGRTGELFF; CDR3nt: TGTGCCAGCAGCCTACGGACAGGGGGGGGGACTAGCGGCAGGACCGGGGAGCTGTTTTTT
d_gene: NA; abundance: NA; v_gene: TRBV7-6; j_gene: TRBJ2-3; CDR3aa: CASSFGQGWQTDTQYF; CDR3nt: TGTGCCAGCAGCTTTGGGCAGGGCTGGCAGACAGATACGCAGTATTTT
d_gene: TRBD1; abundance: few; v_gene: TRBV16; j_gene: TRBJ2-1; CDR3aa: CASSRDRGPYNEQFF; CDR3nt: TGTGCCAGCAGTCGCGACAGGGGCCCCTACAATGAGCAGTTCTTC
d_gene: TRBD1; abundance: NA; v_gene: TRBV10-1; j_gene: TRBJ2-7; CDR3aa: CASSPGTDFYEQYF; CDR3nt: TGCGCCAGCAGCCCCGGGACAGATTTCTACGAGCAGTACTTC
d_gene: NA; abundance: NA; v_gene: TRBV12-3/TRBV12-4; j_gene: TRBJ1-1; CDR3aa: CASSLGRIAEAFF; CDR3nt: TGTGCCAGCAGTTTGGGAAGGATAGCTGAAGCTTTCTTT
d_gene: TRBD2; abundance: few; v_gene: TRBV20-1; j_gene: TRBJ2-1; CDR3aa: CSGSSGYNEQFF; CDR3nt: TGCAGTGGTTCTAGCGGGTACAATGAGCAGTTCTTC
d_gene: NA; abundance: few; v_gene: TRBV7-9; j_gene: TRBJ1-5; CDR3aa: CASSDGSRPQHF; CDR3nt: TGTGCCAGCAGCGACGGGTCTCGGCCCCAGCATTTT
d_gene: NA; abundance: few; v_gene: TRBV29-1; j_gene: TRBJ1-1; CDR3aa: CSALGGGITEAFF; CDR3nt: TGCAGCGCTTTGGGGGGCGGGATCACTGAAGCTTTCTTT
d_gene: NA; abundance: few; v_gene: TRBV5-1; j_gene: TRBJ2-7; CDR3aa: CASRGTASSYEQYF; CDR3nt: TGCGCCAGCAGGGGGACGGCGAGCTCCTACGAGCAGTACTTC
d_gene: NA; abundance: NA; v_gene: TRBV3-1; j_gene: TRBJ2-3; CDR3aa: CASSRGGYSDTQYF; CDR3nt: TGTGCCAGCAGTCGAGGGGGATATTCAGATACGCAGTATTTT
d_gene: NA; abundance: few; v_gene: TRBV5-1; j_gene: TRBJ2-3; CDR3aa: CASRRPPTDTQYF; CDR3nt: TGCGCCAGCAGACGGCCGCCCACAGATACGCAGTATTTT
d_gene: TRBD2; abundance: NA; v_gene: TRBV6-1; j_gene: TRBJ2-7; CDR3aa: CASSPLAGVSHEQYF; CDR3nt: TGTGCCAGCAGTCCCTTAGCGGGGGTTTCTCACGAGCAGTACTTC
d_gene: TRBD2; abundance: NA; v_gene: TRBV6-6; j_gene: TRBJ2-5; CDR3aa: CARQRGQETQYF; CDR3nt: TGTGCCAGGCAGCGGGGCCAAGAGACCCAGTACTTC